This T cell receptor (beta chain) is from a study of somatic mutations in cytotoxic T cells in rheumatoid arthritis. Whole-study results and caveats: Greater age accompanied higher CD8+ clonality in rheumatoid arthritis patients, a pattern that was absent in healthy controls. Each of about an eighth of the roughly 65 patients had a largest CD8+ clone that made up more than 20% of CD8+ cells.

The CD4+ and CD8+ fractions came from positive magnetic bead selection and were purity-checked by flow cytometry. Comments on this clone: What it recognizes is unknown.

Profiled with immunoSEQ multiplex PCR; TCRdb holds only in-frame clones, not every one. The profile shows about 11,000 clones, 70% to 85% of them singletons. From germline, CDR1 is LNHDA and CDR2 SQIVND (reference sequence). CDR3 length: 15 amino acids. The V gene end was trimmed by 10 bases and the J gene end by 4 bases; junction bases not matched to a gene: 15. The chain recombines TRBV19 with TRBJ2-7; 8 bases agree with TRBD1. Sequenced material: CD8+ T cells sorted from blood. The receptor was isolated from a woman aged 55-70 years with rheumatoid arthritis. The CDR3 region has the DNA TGTGCCACAACTCCCGGGACAGGAGGGACTTACGAGCAGTACTTC. It is translated as CATTPGTGGTYEQYF.